These T cell receptor beta chains were read from a single sample in a study of blood T cell repertoires in COVID-19. Sequencing used immunoSEQ multiplex PCR; TCRdb keeps in-frame clones, though not all of them. The top ten clones hold around 5.2% of a sample with around 52,000 clones, around 88% of them seen once. Sequencing was performed on peripheral blood. Receptors were obtained from a human donor in a cohort sampled during active COVID-19. The CDR3 runs from the conserved cysteine through the conserved F or W. The D gene is left open where the match is weak. Some rows mark clone size as missing; the rest say once, few, many or name a class of expanded clone.

D	V	size	J	DNA	CDR3
NA	TRBV12-3/TRBV12-4	NA	TRBJ1-6	TGTGAGGGGCAGGGAGGATTTAATTCACCCCTCCACTTT	CEGQGGFNSPLHF
NA	TRBV21-1	NA	TRBJ1-5	TGTGCCAGCAGCGAAAAGACCCGGGACAGGGGGATAAGGACCCAGCATTTT	CASSEKTRDRGIRTQHF
TRBD1	TRBV10-3	NA	TRBJ2-3	TGTGCCATCAGCCCCGGGACAGGTGGTACAGATACGCAGTATTTT	CAISPGTGGTDTQYF
NA	TRBV13	NA	TRBJ1-5	TGTGCCAGCAGCACAGGGCCCAATCAGCCCCAGCATTTT	CASSTGPNQPQHF
TRBD1	TRBV6-5	few	TRBJ1-6	TGTGCCAGCAGTTTCACGACAGGGTCCAATTCACCCCTCCACTTT	CASSFTTGSNSPLHF
NA	TRBV15	NA	TRBJ2-2	TGTGCCACCAGCAGAGTAGGGACTGGCGGGGAGCTGTTTTTT	CATSRVGTGGELFF
TRBD1	TRBV7-9	NA	TRBJ2-7	TGTGCCAGCAGCCCGGACAGGGGACCTCAGGGGGTGGCCTACGAGCAGTACTTC	CASSPDRGPQGVAYEQYF
TRBD1	TRBV9	NA	TRBJ1-2	TGTGCCAGCAGCGTGGGACAGGGAGGGGTTGGCTACACCTTC	CASSVGQGGVGYTF
NA	TRBV6-6	NA	TRBJ1-1	TGTGCCAGCACCCAAGGGGCAGCAAGGATCCTATTT	CASTQGAARILF
NA	TRBV11-2	NA	TRBJ2-1	TGTGCCAGCAGCTTACTACCTCGGGGAAGGCAGTTCTTC	CASSLLPRGRQFF
NA	TRBV25-1	NA	TRBJ1-1	TGTGCCAGCCTGAGGAACACTGAAGCTTTCTTT	CASLRNTEAFF
NA	TRBV2	NA	TRBJ1-4	TGTGCCAGCAGTCCGTCAGGGACTAATGAAAAACTGTTTTTT	CASSPSGTNEKLFF
NA	TRBV29-1	NA	TRBJ2-5	TGCAGCGTTGTCCCACCGGGACAACCCTGGGGGGAGACCCAGTACTTC	CSVVPPGQPWGETQYF
TRBD1	TRBV5-4	NA	TRBJ1-1	TGTGCCAGCAGCTTGGGACAGGGACGAACTGAAGCTTTCTTT	CASSLGQGRTEAFF
NA	TRBV11-2	NA	TRBJ2-7	TGTGCCAGCAGTTATATCAGGGGGGACGAGCAGTACTTC	CASSYIRGDEQYF
NA	TRBV2	NA	TRBJ2-1	TGTGCCAGCAGGAAGGACTCTTGGAATGAGCAGTTCTTC	CASRKDSWNEQFF
NA	TRBV5-6	NA	TRBJ1-6	TGTGCCAGCAGCTTCCACGTTGGAGGGGGGGGATCACCCCTCCACTTT	CASSFHVGGGGSPLHF
NA	TRBV11-1	NA	TRBJ2-7	TGTGCCGTAATAGGACAGACTCCGGAGCAGTACTTC	CAVIGQTPEQYF
TRBD1	TRBV29-1	NA	TRBJ2-3	TGCAGCGTCTCGACAGGGTCAGATACGCAGTATTTT	CSVSTGSDTQYF
TRBD2	TRBV9	NA	TRBJ2-5	TGTGCCAGCAGTTTGACTAGCGGGGGGGCCGGAGAGACCCAGTACTTC	CASSLTSGGAGETQYF
NA	TRBV10-3	NA	TRBJ2-7	TGTGCCATCACCGCGACGGGCTACGAGCAGTACTTC	CAITATGYEQYF
NA	TRBV11-2	NA	TRBJ1-4	TGTGCCAGCAGCCCCCGCGGGGGCACTAATGAAAAACTGTTTTTT	CASSPRGGTNEKLFF
NA	TRBV11-2	NA	TRBJ1-4	TGTGCCAGCAGCTTGGGACAAGCTTTAAGGGAAAAACTGTTTTTT	CASSLGQALREKLFF
NA	TRBV5-8	NA	TRBJ1-2	TGTGCCAGCAGCAGCCGAACCACCTCGGGTGGCTACACCTTC	CASSSRTTSGGYTF
NA	TRBV4-1	few	TRBJ1-5	TGCGCCAGCAGCCAAGAGTCGGGGAATCAGCCCCAGCATTTT	CASSQESGNQPQHF
NA	TRBV11-2	NA	TRBJ2-1	TGTGCCAGCACCACGGAGGGGAGTCGATACAATGAGCAGTTCTTC	CASTTEGSRYNEQFF
NA	TRBV6-1	NA	TRBJ2-7	TGTGCCAGCAGTGAAGAAAGGATGGGACTCCTCTACGAGCAGTACTTC	CASSEERMGLLYEQYF
NA	TRBV11-2	once	TRBJ1-2	TGTGCCAGCAGCTTAAACGTGGGAGGAACCCGCTATGGCTACACCTTC	CASSLNVGGTRYGYTF
NA	TRBV29-1	once	TRBJ2-3	TGCAGCGTAGCCGGGGTAACAGATACGCAGTATTTT	CSVAGVTDTQYF
TRBD2	TRBV19	NA	TRBJ2-7	TGTGCCAGTAGTATGGGACTAGCGGGGACAGGGGACGAGCAGTACTTC	CASSMGLAGTGDEQYF
NA	TRBV5-1	NA	TRBJ2-1	TGCGCCAGCAGCCAAATGGGGGGCTCCTACAATGAGCAGTTCTTC	CASSQMGGSYNEQFF
TRBD1	TRBV24-1	NA	TRBJ1-4	TGTGCCACCAGTGATCGGGAAGGACAGGGATACGAAAAACTGTTTTTT	CATSDREGQGYEKLFF
NA	TRBV4-2	NA	TRBJ1-2	TGTGCCAGCAGCCAAGACAATGGGGCCTACTATGGCTACACCTTC	CASSQDNGAYYGYTF
TRBD2	TRBV30	NA	TRBJ2-3	TGTGCCTGGAGTGTCGGGCCCGGACTAGATTCAGATACGCAGTATTTT	CAWSVGPGLDSDTQYF
NA	TRBV6-5	NA	TRBJ1-5	TGTGCCAGCAGGAGAATCAATCAGCCCCAGCATTTT	CASRRINQPQHF
NA	TRBV11-2	NA	TRBJ2-7	TGTGCCAGCAGCTTGTGGGGACACCCCTGGGAGCAGTACTTC	CASSLWGHPWEQYF
TRBD1	TRBV19	once	TRBJ2-3	TGTGCCAGTAGCTCCACAGGGGGGCACACAGATACGCAGTATTTT	CASSSTGGHTDTQYF
TRBD1	TRBV7-9	NA	TRBJ2-4	TGTGCCAGCAGCTATCCAGGGGGCGGCGGCAAAAACATTCAGTACTTC	CASSYPGGGGKNIQYF
TRBD2	TRBV5-1	NA	TRBJ2-3	TGCGCCAGCAGCCCCGCGGGGGCAGATACGCAGTATTTT	CASSPAGADTQYF
TRBD1	TRBV6-4	NA	TRBJ1-2	TGTGCCAGCAGTGACACAGACAGGGCCTATGGCTACACCTTC	CASSDTDRAYGYTF
TRBD1	TRBV5-1	NA	TRBJ2-5	TGCGCCAGCAGCCGACAGGGGGTGTGGGAGACCCAGTACTTC	CASSRQGVWETQYF
NA	TRBV7-9	few	TRBJ1-1	TGTGCCAGCAGCTTAGCGTATGAGCATAGCGCTGAAGCTTTCTTT	CASSLAYEHSAEAFF
NA	TRBV30	NA	TRBJ2-3	TGTGCCTGGAGTTCATTTGGCGGGGACTTTTTCGGCACAGATACGCAGTATTTT	CAWSSFGGDFFGTDTQYF
TRBD1	TRBV11-2	NA	TRBJ2-5	TGTGCCAGCAGCCGACAGCCGGGACAGACAAAAGAGACCCAGTACTTC	CASSRQPGQTKETQYF
NA	TRBV4-2	NA	TRBJ1-2	TGTGCCAGCAGCCCCCAATTACCGTTTCCAGGGGCCGAGAACTATGGCTACACCTTC	CASSPQLPFPGAENYGYTF
TRBD2	TRBV27	NA	TRBJ2-4	TGTGCCAGCTGGCGGGGGGTCGGGGGAGCCATTCAGTACTTC	CASWRGVGGAIQYF
NA	TRBV30	NA	TRBJ2-3	TGTGCCTGGAAACAGCTTGCAGATACGCAGTATTTT	CAWKQLADTQYF
NA	TRBV18	few	TRBJ1-6	TGTGCCAGCTCACAGGCGGTGATTTATAATTCACCCCTCCACTTT	CASSQAVIYNSPLHF
NA	TRBV19	NA	TRBJ2-7	TGTGCCAGTAGTAATGGAGCCGGGGGCGAGCAGTACTTC	CASSNGAGGEQYF